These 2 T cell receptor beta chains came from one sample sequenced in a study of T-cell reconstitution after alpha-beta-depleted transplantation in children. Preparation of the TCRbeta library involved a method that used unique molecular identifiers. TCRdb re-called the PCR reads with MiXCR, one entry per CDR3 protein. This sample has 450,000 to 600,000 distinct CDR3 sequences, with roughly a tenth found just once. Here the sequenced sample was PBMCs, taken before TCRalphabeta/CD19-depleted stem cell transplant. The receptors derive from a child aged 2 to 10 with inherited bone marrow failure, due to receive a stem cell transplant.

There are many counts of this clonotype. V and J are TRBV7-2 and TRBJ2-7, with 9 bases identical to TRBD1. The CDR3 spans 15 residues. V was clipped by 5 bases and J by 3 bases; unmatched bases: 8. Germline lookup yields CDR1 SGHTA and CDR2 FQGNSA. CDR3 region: CASSQTGTGNYEQYF. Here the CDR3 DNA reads TGTGCCAGCAGCCAAACCGGGACAGGGAACTACGAGCAGTACTTC.

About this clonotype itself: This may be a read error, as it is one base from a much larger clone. In DNA, the CDR3 is TGTGCCAGCAGTCCCTTGGGAGACCCCATCAATTTCTACGAGCAGTGCTTC. Its translation is CASSPLGDPINFYEQCF. This chain uses TRBV12-3 or TRBV12-4 with TRBJ2-7; possible D gene TRBD2, 5 bases. The CDR3 loop spans 17 amino acids.